This T cell receptor (beta chain) was identified during a study of blood T cell repertoires in COVID-19 (dated by TCRdb to about 2020). General notes on the study: The collaborator samples originated in the United States, Italy and Spain and spanned the acute and convalescent phases of COVID-19. The material from the prospective study consisted of cDNA or gDNA derived from T cells, B-cell-depleted T cells, or PBMCs. Deeply sampled blood TCRbeta repertoires from subjects exposed to, actively infected with, or recovered from COVID-19 were included in the dataset. The repertoires were released in a freely available public database meant as a resource for research on the immune response to SARS-CoV-2. The samples were drawn from two sources: the first 160 participants of the ongoing ImmuneRACE study, and 1,254 subjects contributed by 6 global collaborators. Sample metadata almost always included a de-identified subject ID, COVID-19 status, age in years and sex. Where available, HLA class I and class II types were obtained from metadata supplied by the sample provider rather than from assay-based typing.

Broad study findings and their caveats: The quantity of clinical and demographic metadata differed by source and by participant and was supplied without curation.

The immunoSEQ Assay, a bias-controlled multiplex PCR, was used to amplify TCRbeta CDR3 regions from genomic DNA. The authors' analysis ran thus. The number of nucleated cells in each sample was estimated by amplification of reference gene primers within the assay. Sequence reads were collapsed and filtered to measure the absolute abundance of every unique TCRbeta CDR3 rearrangement. For each sample, productive Simpson clonality was calculated as the square root of Simpson's diversity index across productive rearrangements. Not all clones reach the TCRdb copy of this immuneACCESS table, which keeps in-frame sequences only. Checked studies attribute under half of the gap to unresolved V genes and leave the rest unexplained. The V and J calls and clone size were taken over from that table, and D and trimming were inferred from the DNA. Present in this sample are 30,000 to 40,000 clones, around 86% of which were seen just once. More than 5.5% of the sample lies in the top ten.

To note about this clone: Its cognate antigen has yet to be identified. The record has no base qualities; no much larger clone is one base away.

Whole blood was collected in K2EDTA tubes by collaborating institutions according to the institutions' own protocols. Collaborator samples were shipped for TCRbeta analysis as frozen whole blood, isolated PBMCs, or DNA extracted from either sample type. The germline V gene provides CDR1 SQVTM and CDR2 ANQGSEA. The junction carries 15 bases between V and J, which are trimmed by 6 bases and 11 bases respectively. The CDR3 runs 11 amino acids, cysteine and phenylalanine included. Left in the record is the CDR3 DNA by itself, 33 bases read in frame from the first base. This sequence was found in an elderly woman with active or convalescent COVID-19. Sequenced material: peripheral blood. The chain uses TRBV29-1 and TRBJ2-3; a confident D gene designation cannot be given. The DNA sequence reads TGCAGCGTGGCCGTGGCCGCTAGGCAGTATTTT. Its translation is CSVAVAARQYF.